Below, 32 T cell receptor beta chains from the same sample are listed, as sequenced in a study of blood T cell repertoires in COVID-19. Some clones are missing from TCRdb's copy, which holds only in-frame ones; the method was immunoSEQ multiplex PCR. The table records around 250,000 clones, 85% to 90% of them present only once. The sample taken for sequencing was PBMCs or T cells enriched from blood (not recorded which). The receptors were sampled from a man in his forties or fifties who had been exposed to COVID-19.

This chain connects TRBV25-1 to TRBJ1-4, with D unresolved. Trimming cost V 0 bases and J 6 bases, with 2 bases left between them. The CDR3 is made up of 12 amino acids. Germline CDR1 and CDR2: MGHDK and SYGVNS. CDR3 loop: CASSEYYEKLFF. CDR3 coding DNA: TGTGCCAGCAGTGAATACTATGAAAAACTGTTTTTT.

This clone was found once. The CDR3 nucleotides are TGTGCCAGCAGCTTCGGAGGGGATCAGCCCCAGCATTTT. This codes for CASSFGGDQPQHF. The chain recombines TRBV5-7 with TRBJ1-5, with D tentatively TRBD1 (5 bases). TRBV5-7 is an ORF, and what it does is uncertain. The CDR3 has 13 residues. Trimming stripped 2 bases from V and 5 bases from J, with 8 bases between.

The rearrangement joins TRBV15 to TRBJ2-7, with D possibly being TRBD2 (6 bases). The CDR3 is made up of 15 amino acids. Germline V gives CDR1 LNHNV, CDR2 YYDKDF (reference sequence). V lost 5 bases and J 2 bases, leaving 16 bases between the germline ends. CDR3 bases: TGTGCCACCAGCGGGGGGATCCCTGGGACCTACGAGCAGTACTTC. Protein product: CATSGGIPGTYEQYF.

Points on this clone: The same CDR3 can be traced to other DNA sequences in this sample. The V gene is TRBV18, the J gene TRBJ1-5; 7 bases map to TRBD1. CDR1 is KGHSH and CDR2 is LQKENI in the germline V gene. The CDR3 has 14 residues. The V and J ends lost 3 bases and 4 bases, in that order; junction bases with no gene match: 3. The CDR3 nucleotides are TGTGCCAGCTCACCTCCAGGGGGAAATCAGCCCCAGCATTTT. It codes for CASSPPGGNQPQHF.

The V and J genes are TRBV5-1 and TRBJ2-1, with D uncertain. This CDR3 is 15 amino acids long. The germline V gene encodes CDR1 SGHRS and CDR2 YFSETQ. The V and J ends lost 0 bases and 5 bases respectively, with 12 bases between them. The CDR3 loop reads CASSLVTPSNNEQFF. In DNA form, the CDR3 reads TGCGCCAGCAGCTTGGTGACTCCGAGTAACAATGAGCAGTTCTTC.

This sequence joins TRBV9 and TRBJ1-4; TRBD1 agrees at 9 bases. CDR1 SGDLS and CDR2 YYNGEE come from the germline V gene. V shed 4 bases, J shed 8 bases, and the junction held 12 bases outside the gene matches. This CDR3 comprises 16 residues. CDR3: CASSPLTGTGNEKLFF. CDR3 sequence (DNA): TGTGCCAGCAGCCCCCTCACCGGGACAGGGAACGAAAAACTGTTTTTT.

The chain links TRBV29-1 to TRBJ2-3; no firm D call. The CDR3 extends over 13 amino acids. CDR1 is SQVTM and CDR2 is ANQGSEA in the germline V gene. Trimming shortened V by 4 bases and J by 4 bases, and 12 bases separated the two germline ends. Written as DNA, the CDR3 is TGCAGCGTTGTATCGCGCCCCCCAGATACGCAGTATTTT. As protein: CSVVSRPPDTQYF.

The rearrangement uses TRBV9 and TRBJ1-2, with D unresolved. V was pared by 6 bases and J by 1 base, with 13 bases between. Per the germline V gene, CDR1 is SGDLS and CDR2 is YYNGEE. This CDR3 comprises 14 residues. CDR3 in DNA: TGTGCCAGCACCACATATAAAGATAACTATGGCTACACCTTC. Encoded protein: CASTTYKDNYGYTF.

The J gene is TRBJ1-5, the V gene TRBV6-1; TRBD1 agrees at 8 bases. V shed 2 bases, J shed 6 bases, and the junction held 6 bases outside the gene matches. In germline, CDR1 is MNHNS, CDR2 SASEGT. This CDR3 has 15 residues. Here the CDR3 DNA reads TGTGCCAGCAGTGAATTAGACAGGGGAAGTCAGCCCCAGCATTTT. Translating it yields CASSELDRGSQPQHF.

The rearrangement joins TRBV27 to TRBJ2-7, with 7 bases fitting TRBD1. Per the germline V gene, CDR1 is MNHEY and CDR2 is SMNVEV (reference sequence). CDR3 size: 18 residues. CDR3 nucleotides: TGTGCGCAGGGGCCACCAGCGACAGACAGGGCGGGCTCCTACGAGCAGTACGTC. This translates into CAQGPPATDRAGSYEQYV.

The genes are TRBV11-2 and TRBJ2-5; 12 nucleotides agree with TRBD2. CDR3 length: 15 amino acids. Trimming cost V 1 base and J 5 bases; bases outside gene matches: 2. Germline CDR1 is SGHAT and CDR2 is FQNNGV. CDR3 sequence (DNA): TGTGCCAGCAGCTTAGCCCTAGCGGGAGGGGAGACCCAGTACTTC. Amino acid sequence: CASSLALAGGETQYF.

This chain links TRBV4-2 with TRBJ2-3; 8 positions match TRBD2. Germline CDR1 LGHNA, CDR2 YNFKEQ. The CDR3 has 14 amino acids. V trimming: 3 bases; J trimming: 5 bases; junction bases outside the gene matches: 4. The CDR3, as DNA: TGTGCCAGCAGCCAGCTTCGGGGGGGAGATACGCAGTATTTT. Protein: CASSQLRGGDTQYF.

This chain uses TRBV5-6 with TRBJ1-1; 8 bases match TRBD1. From germline, CDR1 is SGHDT and CDR2 YYEEEE. The CDR3 contains 14 residues. Losses at the gene ends were 0 bases for V and 11 bases for J; bases not matched to a gene: 9. CDR3 region: CASSLGLQGVFAFF. For the CDR3, the DNA is TGTGCCAGCAGCTTGGGACTACAGGGGGTCTTTGCTTTCTTT.

V and J are TRBV6-5 and TRBJ1-2, with D hard to call. The ends were cut back, 11 bases at V and 2 bases at J, with 15 bases in the middle. This CDR3 comprises 13 residues. Germline V gene sequence: CDR1 MNHEY, CDR2 SVGAGI. CDR3 amino acids: CAVSKAGNYGYTF. CDR3 bases: TGTGCCGTTAGCAAGGCGGGGAACTATGGCTACACCTTC.

V gene TRBV5-5 combines with J gene TRBJ2-1; D gene ambiguous. CDR3 size: 13 residues. CDR1 SGHKS and CDR2 YYEKEE come from the germline V gene (reference sequence). The ends were cut back, 0 bases at V and 5 bases at J, with 6 bases in the middle. The DNA of the CDR3 is TGTGCCAGCAGCTTGGGGCCAGACAATGAGCAGTTCTTC. Amino acid sequence: CASSLGPDNEQFF.

The chain has TRBV7-9 and TRBJ1-5; 8 positions agree with TRBD1. Looked up from germline, CDR1 is SEHNR and CDR2 is FQNEAQ (reference sequence). This CDR3 region has 15 residues. The ends lost 4 bases at V and 5 bases at J; junction bases unmatched: 7. The CDR3 DNA reads TGTGCCAGCAGCTCCACAGGGGGGCTGGATCAGCCCCAGCATTTT. Its protein is CASSSTGGLDQPQHF.

V usage is TRBV19 and J usage is TRBJ2-2, with a possible D match to TRBD1 (6 bases). CDR1 is LNHDA, CDR2 SQIVND, per germline (reference sequence). This CDR3 region has 15 residues. With 3 bases removed from V and 3 bases from J, the gap between germline ends came to 11 bases. The CDR3 reads CASSIWDTHTGELFF. CDR3 bases: TGTGCCAGTAGTATCTGGGACACGCACACCGGGGAGCTGTTTTTT.

This clone appeared a single time. This chain joins TRBV2 and TRBJ1-1; D call uncertain. The V and J ends lost 7 bases and 4 bases respectively, with 13 bases between them. The CDR3 runs 13 residues. Germline assignment: CDR1 SNHLY and CDR2 FYNNEI. The CDR3 bases are TGTGCCAGCACCGGCCGGGAGGGCACTGAAGCTTTCTTT. Protein sequence: CASTGREGTEAFF.

The chain is built from TRBV30 and TRBJ1-1, with D maybe TRBD1 (5 bases). CDR1 is GTSNPN, CDR2 SVGIG, per germline (reference sequence). This CDR3 spans 13 amino acids. V was shortened by 2 bases and J by 7 bases, with 14 bases between the two germline ends. CDR3 DNA sequence: TGTGCCTGGAGTACAATAGGGGATAATGAAGCTTTCTTT. Translation gives CAWSTIGDNEAFF.

The chain combines TRBV28 with TRBJ2-5, with D maybe TRBD1 (6 bases). CDR3 length equals 13 residues. The germline CDR1 and CDR2 sequences are MDHEN and SYDVKM. Trimming cost V 7 bases and J 3 bases, with 12 bases left between them. CDR3 in DNA: TGTGCCAGCAAACAGGGATTCGAAGAGACCCAGTACTTC. It encodes CASKQGFEETQYF.

Concerning this clone itself: In the same sample, other DNA sequences code for this CDR3. This chain links TRBV5-1 with TRBJ2-5; 14 nucleotides agree with TRBD2. Germline V gene sequence: CDR1 SGHRS, CDR2 YFSETQ. The CDR3 covers 16 residues. V shed 4 bases, J shed 2 bases, and the junction held 4 bases outside the gene matches. The CDR3: CASSPGLAGGQETQYF. CDR3 DNA sequence: TGCGCCAGCAGCCCCGGACTAGCGGGGGGTCAAGAGACCCAGTACTTC.

The chain couples TRBV28 to TRBJ1-1; 9 bases agree with TRBD1. Germline V gene data show CDR1 as MDHEN and CDR2 as SYDVKM. V lost 5 bases, J lost 4 bases, and 8 bases stayed unmatched. The CDR3 totals 15 residues. The CDR3 loop is CASSTTGTGFTEAFF. CDR3 bases: TGTGCCAGCAGTACCACCGGGACAGGGTTCACTGAAGCTTTCTTT.

The chain carries TRBV6-5 and TRBJ2-3, with 7 nucleotides matching TRBD2. This CDR3 has 13 amino acids. V trimming: 8 bases; J trimming: 6 bases; junction bases outside the gene matches: 8. From germline, CDR1 is MNHEY and CDR2 SVGAGI. This chain's CDR3 is CASARLGGDTQYF. The CDR3 bases are TGTGCCAGCGCGCGACTCGGGGGGGATACGCAGTATTTT.

The V gene is TRBV2, the J gene TRBJ1-2; no definite D call. Germline V lookup: CDR1 SNHLY, CDR2 FYNNEI. V was trimmed by 3 bases and J by 7 bases, leaving 15 bases between them. CDR3 size: 14 residues. CDR3: CASSEAQIAGGYTF. The CDR3 coding sequence is TGTGCCAGCAGTGAGGCACAGATCGCGGGTGGCTACACCTTC.

The chain combines TRBV19 with TRBJ1-2; D might be TRBD1 (6 bases). V was pared by 3 bases and J by 0 bases, with 17 bases between. CDR1 and CDR2 (germline): LNHDA, SQIVND (reference sequence). This CDR3 has 17 residues. The CDR3 nucleotides are TGTGCCAGTAGTATTACCCTTGGGACACCGTCTAACTATGGCTACACCTTC. This codes for CASSITLGTPSNYGYTF.

This clone appeared a single time. The chain employs TRBV6-6 and TRBJ1-2; no clear D gene. The CDR3 spans 13 residues. Germline V gives CDR1 MNHNY, CDR2 SVGAGI (reference sequence). Trimming shortened V by 8 bases and J by 4 bases, and 14 bases separated the two germline ends. The CDR3, as DNA: TGTGCCAGCTCCCCAGGAGGCACCTATGGCTACACCTTC. Translating it yields CASSPGGTYGYTF.

The chain carries TRBV5-1 and TRBJ1-5; D is possibly TRBD1 (5 bases). Germline CDR1 is SGHRS and CDR2 is YFSETQ. V lost 1 base to trimming and J lost 6 bases, with 11 bases between them. The CDR3 covers 14 residues. The CDR3 nucleotides are TGCGCCAGCAGCTTGTCCTCGGGGGGTCAGCCCCAGCATTTT. It yields the protein CASSLSSGGQPQHF.

The CDR3 DNA reads as TGTGCCTGGAGAGCAGCCCCCCAAATTCGGGCTGGAAACACCATATATTTT. It codes for CAWRAAPQIRAGNTIYF. The chain uses TRBV30 and TRBJ1-3; D call uncertain. CDR1 and CDR2 from the germline V gene are GTSNPN and SVGIG (reference sequence). Trimming stripped 3 bases from V and 2 bases from J, with 20 bases between. This CDR3 region has 17 residues.

CDR3 DNA sequence: TGCGCCAGCAGCCCGGCTGGGCAGGGTCTCGGTCAGCCCCAGCATTTT. It translates to CASSPAGQGLGQPQHF. The chain combines TRBV5-1 with TRBJ1-5, with a weak D call TRBD1 (5 bases). The CDR3 extends over 16 amino acids. The germline gives CDR1 SGHRS, CDR2 YFSETQ. V shed 4 bases and J shed 6 bases, with 20 bases lying between them. The whole variable domain, filled in from reference TRBV5-1 and TRBJ1-5, reads KAGVTQTPRYLIKTRGQQVTLSCSPISGHRSVSWYQQTPGQGLQFLFEYFSETQRNKGNFPGRFSGRQFSNSRSEMNVSTLELGDSALYLCASSPAGQGLGQPQHFGDGTRLSIL.

This chain uses TRBV4-1 with TRBJ1-4, with 7 positions matching TRBD1. Germline CDR1 MGHRA, CDR2 YSYEKL. There are 18 residues in the CDR3. Unmatched junction bases numbered 11, after V lost 4 bases and J lost 0 bases. The CDR3 DNA reads TGCGCCAGCAGCCTCAGACAGGGACATGCCGCAACTAATGAAAAACTGTTTTTT. It yields the protein CASSLRQGHAATNEKLFF.

The V gene is TRBV2, the J gene TRBJ1-5; no firm D call. The germline V and J ends were trimmed by 2 bases and 7 bases, with 9 bases remaining between them. The CDR3 sequence is 13 residues long. Per germline, CDR1 SNHLY and CDR2 FYNNEI. CDR3 in amino acids: CASSENSRQPQHF. CDR3 DNA: TGTGCCAGCAGTGAAAACAGTCGGCAGCCCCAGCATTTT.

The chain carries TRBV7-2 and TRBJ1-5, with a possible D match to TRBD1 (6 bases). V lost 3 bases and J 3 bases, leaving 12 bases between the germline ends. Per germline, CDR1 SGHTA and CDR2 FQGNSA. This CDR3 has 15 residues. CDR3 protein: CASSLVWGPNQPQHF. The CDR3 DNA sequence: TGTGCCAGCAGCTTGGTATGGGGGCCCAATCAGCCCCAGCATTTT.